One and the same sample provided the 18 T cell receptor beta chains below, sequenced in a study of T cells in tumors after PD-1 blockade. Data came from immunoSEQ multiplex PCR; TCRdb stores just in-frame clones and leaves some out. The table records 9,500 to 15,000 clones, about 60% of them present only once. The material was tumor tissue, obtained before anti-PD-1 treatment. The source is a human donor with basal cell carcinoma.

The V gene is TRBV9, the J gene TRBJ1-3; D gene ambiguous. V lost 0 bases, J lost 0 bases, and 4 bases lay in between. CDR1 and CDR2 from the germline V gene are SGDLS and YYNGEE. The CDR3 spans 14 residues. DNA of the CDR3: TGTGCCAGCAGCGTAGTGGACTCTGGAAACACCATATATTTT. Protein sequence: CASSVVDSGNTIYF. Full variable domain (outside the CDR3, taken from reference TRBV9 and TRBJ1-3): DSGVTQTPKHLITATGQRVTLRCSPRSGDLSVYWYQQSLDQGLQFLIQYYNGEERAKGNILERFSAQQFPDLHSELNLSSLELGDSALYFCASSVVDSGNTIYFGEGSWLTVV.

The V and J genes are TRBV4-2 and TRBJ2-1; perhaps TRBD2 as D (6 bases). CDR3 length: 20 amino acids. The germline V and J ends were trimmed by 1 base and 0 bases, with 22 bases remaining between them. Germline CDR1 LGHNA, CDR2 YNFKEQ. CDR3 in amino acids: CASSQGPPPGGLGSYNEQFF. The DNA for the CDR3 is TGTGCCAGCAGCCAAGGCCCCCCACCCGGGGGATTAGGCTCCTACAATGAGCAGTTCTTC.

The chain joins TRBV15 to TRBJ2-5; 7 bases map to TRBD2. V shed 5 bases, J shed 4 bases, and the junction held 4 bases outside the gene matches. Germline assignment: CDR1 LNHNV and CDR2 YYDKDF (reference sequence). This CDR3 has 13 amino acids. The CDR3 nucleotides read TGTGCCACCAGCGCGATAGCGGGAGAGACCCAGTACTTC. This encodes CATSAIAGETQYF.

CDR3 residues: CAIGGRAGVSDTQYF. In nucleotides, the CDR3 is TGTGCCATCGGCGGAAGAGCGGGGGTGTCAGATACGCAGTATTTT. This chain links TRBV10-3 with TRBJ2-3, with 8 bases that match TRBD2. V shed 8 bases, J shed 4 bases, and the junction held 11 bases outside the gene matches. The CDR3 spans 15 residues. Germline V gene data show CDR1 as ENHRY and CDR2 as SYGVKD.

This clone was counted only a few times. The J gene is TRBJ1-2, the V gene TRBV5-1; unclear D gene. The ends were cut back, 5 bases at V and 2 bases at J, with 13 bases in the middle. The germline CDR1 and CDR2 sequences are SGHRS and YFSETQ. The length of the CDR3 is 14 residues. The CDR3 region has the DNA TGCGCCAGCAGTCCCGCGGGGTTGAACTATGGCTACACCTTC. This gives the protein CASSPAGLNYGYTF.

This clone was seen just once. V is TRBV9 and J is TRBJ2-2; D is unclear. The CDR3 has 14 amino acids. Germline V gives CDR1 SGDLS, CDR2 YYNGEE. Deletions cut 0 bases from V and 6 bases from J, with 9 bases between. The CDR3 nucleotides are TGTGCCAGCAGCGTAGGGCTAGTGGCCGGGGAGCTGTTTTTT. It translates to CASSVGLVAGELFF.

The CDR3: CASSEEERYNYGYTF. The DNA of the CDR3 is TGTGCCAGCAGTGAAGAGGAGAGATACAACTATGGCTACACCTTC. The V gene is TRBV2, the J gene TRBJ1-2; D not resolved. In germline, CDR1 is SNHLY, CDR2 FYNNEI. V was pared by 1 base and J by 2 bases, with 11 bases between. The CDR3 extends over 15 amino acids.

This clone was picked up one time. This chain uses TRBV6-5 with TRBJ2-1; 9 bases fit TRBD2. This CDR3 is 13 amino acids long. The germline gives CDR1 MNHEY, CDR2 SVGAGI. V shed 4 bases, J shed 5 bases, and the junction held 0 bases outside the gene matches. CDR3 bases: TGTGCCAGCAGTTGGACTAGCGACAATGAGCAGTTCTTC. Translating gives CASSWTSDNEQFF.

This clone has just a few counts. Here the CDR3 reads CASSASGGSYNEQFF. DNA for the CDR3: TGTGCCAGCAGCGCTAGCGGGGGGAGCTACAATGAGCAGTTCTTC. The chain combines TRBV5-4 with TRBJ2-1; 11 nucleotides line up with TRBD2. The V gene end was trimmed by 4 bases and the J gene end by 3 bases; junction bases not matched to a gene: 3. CDR1 is SGHNT, CDR2 YYREEE, per germline (reference sequence). This CDR3 contains 15 residues.

The chain joins TRBV6-2 or TRBV6-3 to TRBJ1-1; 7 bases agree with TRBD1. The CDR3 runs 17 residues. Per the germline V gene, CDR1 is MNHEY and CDR2 is SVGEGT. V lost 5 bases, J lost 4 bases, and 16 bases stayed unmatched. The CDR3 DNA is TGTGCCAGCAGTCTCACCTGGGACAGTTCTAGCCCCACTGAAGCTTTCTTT. This translates into CASSLTWDSSSPTEAFF.

The chain links TRBV6-2 or TRBV6-3 to TRBJ2-7; 9 positions match TRBD2. Germline V CDR1 and CDR2: MNHEY, SVGEGT. CDR3 length equals 16 residues. V lost 4 bases and J lost 0; bases outside the gene matches: 7. The CDR3 coding sequence is TGTGCCAGCAGTTTCGATCGACTAGCGGCCTCCTACGAGCAGTACTTC. It translates to CASSFDRLAASYEQYF.

The chain has TRBV19 and TRBJ2-2, with TRBD2 identical over 13 bases. The length of the CDR3 is 15 residues. Germline assignment: CDR1 LNHDA and CDR2 SQIVND (reference sequence). V lost 3 bases and J lost 9; bases outside the gene matches: 4. This CDR3 is CASSILTSGRRELFF. The CDR3 DNA follows: TGTGCCAGTAGTATCCTGACTAGCGGGAGGAGGGAGCTGTTTTTT. The full variable domain, its missing parts supplied by reference TRBV19 and TRBJ2-2, is DGGITQSPKYLFRKEGQNVTLSCEQNLNHDAMYWYRQDPGQGLRLIYYSQIVNDFQKGDIAEGYSVSREKKESFPLTVTSAQKNPTAFYLCASSILTSGRRELFFGEGSRLTVL.

This chain links TRBV7-3 with TRBJ1-2, with a tentative D call TRBD1 (5 bases). This CDR3 comprises 13 residues. Per the germline V gene, CDR1 is SGHTA and CDR2 is FQGTGA. The V end lost 1 base, the J end lost 6 bases, and 9 bases lay between the germline ends. CDR3 amino acids: CASSLNGGDGYTF. The CDR3 coding sequence is TGTGCCAGCAGCTTAAATGGGGGAGATGGCTACACCTTC.

V is TRBV5-1 and J is TRBJ2-2, with 10 bases fitting TRBD2. This CDR3 region has 18 residues. Germline V lookup: CDR1 SGHRS, CDR2 YFSETQ. V was pared by 4 bases and J by 2 bases, with 11 bases of the junction left unmatched. The CDR3 reads CASSQRGGQALNTGELFF. CDR3 DNA: TGCGCCAGCAGCCAGCGGGGGGGCCAAGCGCTTAACACCGGGGAGCTGTTTTTT.

This clone was seen more than once but under ten times. The genes are TRBV7-3 and TRBJ2-2, with no clear D. CDR3 length: 14 amino acids. Per the germline V gene, CDR1 is SGHTA and CDR2 is FQGTGA. V lost 1 base to trimming and J lost 2 bases, with 5 bases between them. CDR3 amino acids: CASSLNRNTGELFF. CDR3 in DNA: TGTGCCAGCAGCTTAAACAGAAACACCGGGGAGCTGTTTTTT.

CDR3 protein: CASSPYDRGRSGYTF. CDR3 in DNA: TGTGCCAGCAGTCCCTACGATCGGGGGCGTAGCGGCTACACCTTC. V is TRBV28 and J is TRBJ1-2; D is perhaps TRBD1 (6 bases). Germline lookup yields CDR1 MDHEN and CDR2 SYDVKM. V gave up 5 bases and J gave up 8 bases, with 21 bases separating them. The CDR3 covers 15 residues.

The chain recombines TRBV20-1 with TRBJ1-2; D not resolved. Trimming took 8 bases from V and 7 from J, leaving 14 bases between them. From germline, CDR1 is DFQATT and CDR2 SNEGSKA (reference sequence). CDR3 length: 11 residues. CDR3 DNA sequence: TGCAGTACGGACGTCCCTGGTGGCTACACCTTC. This encodes CSTDVPGGYTF.

The chain employs TRBV6-5 and TRBJ1-1; no firm D call. Germline assignment: CDR1 MNHEY and CDR2 SVGAGI. Between the trimmed V and J ends, which lost 1 base and 5 bases, there was a span of 11 bases. The CDR3 runs 14 residues. The CDR3 reads CASSYWVGGTEAFF. CDR3 DNA sequence: TGTGCCAGCAGTTACTGGGTTGGCGGGACTGAAGCTTTCTTT.